Below, 26 T cell receptor beta chains from the same sample are listed, as sequenced in a study of T cell responses to AZD1222 COVID-19 vaccine. Assay: immunoSEQ multiplex PCR; the TCRdb copy retains only in-frame clones and omits some. The table has roughly 140,000 clones, 88% seen once. The sequencing here drew on peripheral blood, taken after recovery from COVID-19. Every receptor here comes from an adult who had recovered from COVID-19.

The chain joins TRBV15 to TRBJ2-7, with D perhaps matching TRBD1 (6 bases). The CDR3 is made up of 16 amino acids. Per the germline V gene, CDR1 is LNHNV and CDR2 is YYDKDF (reference sequence). V was pared by 2 bases and J by 3 bases, with 17 bases between. This chain's CDR3 is CATSRIRVLQGYEQYF. Here the CDR3 DNA reads TGTGCCACCAGCAGAATTCGGGTTTTACAGGGCTACGAGCAGTACTTC.

This clone was recorded a few times. Other DNA sequences from this sample encode an identical CDR3 as well. The CDR3 DNA is TGTGCCAGCAGTTACAGGACGAACACTGAAGCTTTCTTT. Translated: CASSYRTNTEAFF. This chain links TRBV6-2 or TRBV6-3 with TRBJ1-1; D uncertain. The CDR3 is made up of 13 amino acids. Germline V gene data show CDR1 as MNHEY and CDR2 as SVGEGT. With 2 bases removed from V and 1 base from J, the gap between germline ends came to 5 bases.

The chain combines TRBV10-3 with TRBJ1-1, with 7 bases aligning to TRBD1. The CDR3 loop spans 16 amino acids. With V trimmed by 6 bases and J by 1 base, 11 bases remained unmatched. From germline, CDR1 is ENHRY and CDR2 SYGVKD. The CDR3 here is CAISLLLTGPNTEAFF. DNA for the CDR3: TGTGCCATCAGCCTCCTCCTGACAGGGCCGAACACTGAAGCTTTCTTT.

The V call is TRBV11-2, the J call TRBJ1-2; no clear D gene. V was shortened by 5 bases and J by 7 bases, with 11 bases between the two germline ends. CDR1 SGHAT and CDR2 FQNNGV come from the germline V gene. CDR3 length: 12 amino acids. The DNA for the CDR3 is TGTGCCAGCAGCGAATGGCGGGTTGGCTACACCTTC. Protein sequence: CASSEWRVGYTF.

The V call is TRBV7-8, the J call TRBJ2-3, with TRBD2 as a possible D gene (6 bases). Trimming removed 8 bases at V and 0 bases at J, with 18 bases between. Per the germline V gene, CDR1 is SGHVS and CDR2 is FQNEAQ. This CDR3 has 16 amino acids. This CDR3 is CASVLLAETSTDTQYF. The CDR3 DNA reads as TGTGCCAGCGTCCTTTTAGCGGAAACAAGCACAGATACGCAGTATTTT. Full variable domain (outside the CDR3, taken from reference TRBV7-8 and TRBJ2-3): GAGVSQSPRYKVAKRGQDVALRCDPISGHVSLFWYQQALGQGPEFLTYFQNEAQLDKSGLPSDRFFAERPEGSVSTLKIQRTQQEDSAVYLCASVLLAETSTDTQYFGPGTRLTVL.

V is TRBV10-2 and J is TRBJ1-2; no clear D. V dropped 7 bases and J dropped 3 bases, with 18 bases sitting between them. The CDR3 length is 15 residues. CDR1 WSHSY and CDR2 SAAADI come from the germline V gene. CDR3 in amino acids: CASKKVEGLDYGYTF. DNA for the CDR3: TGCGCCAGCAAGAAAGTGGAGGGTTTAGACTATGGCTACACCTTC.

V is TRBV4-1 and J is TRBJ1-2; D not resolved. Looked up from germline, CDR1 is MGHRA and CDR2 is YSYEKL. The CDR3 has 14 amino acids. Deletions cut 4 bases from V and 0 bases from J, with 9 bases between. In DNA form, the CDR3 reads TGCGCCAGCAGCCCCTTGGGGACTAACTATGGCTACACCTTC. Residues: CASSPLGTNYGYTF.

The V call is TRBV11-2, the J call TRBJ2-7; D not resolved. V was pared by 0 bases and J by 1 base, with 4 bases between. The CDR3 is made up of 13 amino acids. Germline CDR1 SGHAT, CDR2 FQNNGV. CDR3 coding DNA: TGTGCCAGCAGCTTAGACGTTTCCTACGAGCAGTACTTC. Translation: CASSLDVSYEQYF.

This CDR3 is CATSADSRQPQHF. CDR3 coding DNA: TGTGCCACCAGTGCGGATTCCCGTCAGCCCCAGCATTTT. The V gene is TRBV24-1, the J gene TRBJ1-5; D uncertain. Germline CDR1 is KGHDR and CDR2 is SFDVKD. This CDR3 comprises 13 residues. V lost 5 bases, J lost 6 bases, and 10 bases lay in between.

The rearrangement links TRBV27 to TRBJ2-7, with 10 bases aligning to TRBD1. The CDR3 has 14 residues. Germline V gene data show CDR1 as MNHEY and CDR2 as SMNVEV (reference sequence). Trimming removed 6 bases from V and 6 bases from J; junction bases left unmatched: 8. In DNA form, the CDR3 reads TGTGCCAGCAGGAAGACCGGGACAGGGGCCGAGCAGTACTTC. Protein sequence: CASRKTGTGAEQYF.

This chain uses TRBV28 with TRBJ1-2; the match to TRBD1 covers 7 bases. The CDR3 has 15 amino acids. CDR1 and CDR2 (germline): MDHEN, SYDVKM. The ends lost 2 bases at V and 2 bases at J; junction bases unmatched: 5. CDR3 coding DNA: TGTGCCAGCAGTTTAGAATGGACAGGAAACTATGGCTACACCTTC. It translates to CASSLEWTGNYGYTF.

The chain recombines TRBV14 with TRBJ1-3; no clear D gene. The V gene lost 1 base and the J gene lost 3 bases, with 16 bases spanning the gap. CDR3 length equals 17 residues. CDR1 is SGHDN, CDR2 FVKESK, per germline. The CDR3 DNA sequence: TGTGCCAGCAGCCAAGCCCGGAGAGGGCCAAGTGGAAACACCATATATTTT. Its protein is CASSQARRGPSGNTIYF.

This chain joins TRBV7-2 and TRBJ1-2, with D hard to call. Trimming cost V 1 base and J 8 bases, with 8 bases left between them. The CDR3 is 12 amino acids. The germline CDR1 and CDR2 sequences are SGHTA and FQGNSA. The CDR3 here is CASSLDRAGYTF. Here the CDR3 DNA reads TGTGCCAGCAGCTTAGATAGGGCGGGCTACACCTTC.

The chain recombines TRBV6-4 with TRBJ2-3; D might be TRBD2 (6 bases). This CDR3 comprises 14 residues. From germline, CDR1 is MRHNA and CDR2 SNTAGT. V was clipped by 5 bases and J by 6 bases, with 15 bases between them. The CDR3 region is CASSKDYETDTQYF. For the CDR3, the DNA is TGTGCCAGCAGTAAGGACTACGAAACTGATACGCAGTATTTT.

On this clone itself: The junction shows a germline mismatch at one end, possibly a read error. The chain links TRBV29-1 to TRBJ2-6; D not certain. Germline V gene data show CDR1 as SQVTM and CDR2 as ANQGSEA. The CDR3 is 13 amino acids. In nucleotides, the CDR3 is TGCAGCGTCGAAGGGACTGGGGCCAACGTCCTGACTTTC. Translation: CSVEGTGANVLTF.

The CDR3 spells CAKASLRNQPQHF. CDR3 in DNA: TGTGCGAAGGCCTCTCTGCGCAATCAGCCCCAGCATTTT. The genes are TRBV21-1 and TRBJ1-5. TRBV21-1 is shown as a pseudogene. This CDR3 comprises 13 residues.

This chain joins TRBV25-1 and TRBJ2-7; D remains ambiguous. The germline CDR1 and CDR2 sequences are MGHDK and SYGVNS. This CDR3 contains 13 residues. Trimming removed 1 base from V and 3 bases from J, with 7 bases in between. The CDR3 loop reads CASSESAFYEQYF. The CDR3 DNA is TGTGCCAGCAGTGAATCGGCCTTCTACGAGCAGTACTTC.

The chain carries TRBV9 and TRBJ2-7; 14 nucleotides line up with TRBD2. Looked up from germline, CDR1 is SGDLS and CDR2 is YYNGEE. The J segment lost 0 bases and the V segment lost 0 bases, leaving 5 bases of the junction unmatched. The CDR3 covers 18 residues. The CDR3 loop reads CASSVGTSGGHSSYEQYF. The CDR3 coding sequence is TGTGCCAGCAGCGTAGGGACTAGCGGGGGGCACAGCTCCTACGAGCAGTACTTC.

The chain employs TRBV7-8 and TRBJ1-1; D may be TRBD1 (5 bases). CDR1 SGHVS and CDR2 FQNEAQ come from the germline V gene. This CDR3 contains 15 residues. The V gene lost 3 bases and the J gene lost 8 bases, with 19 bases spanning the gap. The CDR3 spells CASSLDSGGLREAFF. CDR3 nucleotide sequence: TGTGCCAGCAGCTTGGACTCGGGGGGACTGAGGGAAGCTTTCTTT.

The chain is built from TRBV7-9 and TRBJ1-2; D is undetermined. Trimming took 1 base from V and 7 from J, leaving 10 bases between them. The V gene's germline CDR1 is SEHNR and CDR2 FQNEAQ (reference sequence). This CDR3 spans 13 amino acids. In DNA form, the CDR3 reads TGTGCCAGCAGCTTAGAAACCCAAACTGGCTACACCTTC. It translates to CASSLETQTGYTF.

The chain uses TRBV7-3 and TRBJ1-2; D is undetermined. This CDR3 is built from 15 residues. Germline assignment: CDR1 SGHTA and CDR2 FQGTGA. V was clipped by 2 bases and J by 8 bases, with 18 bases between them. CDR3 nucleotide sequence: TGTGCCAGCAGCTTATCGTCGTCGGACCCGCGGGGCTACACCTTC. This encodes CASSLSSSDPRGYTF.

The chain uses TRBV28 and TRBJ1-5; no reliable D call. V lost 4 bases to trimming and J lost 0 bases, with 1 base between them. CDR1 is MDHEN, CDR2 SYDVKM, per germline. This CDR3 has 12 residues. The CDR3 loop is CASSYSNQPQHF. The CDR3 DNA is TGTGCCAGCAGTTATAGCAATCAGCCCCAGCATTTT.

The V gene is TRBV7-9, the J gene TRBJ1-3; D is unresolved. The CDR3 sequence is 14 residues long. The ends were cut back, 1 base at V and 2 bases at J, with 6 bases in the middle. Germline CDR1 and CDR2: SEHNR and FQNEAQ (reference sequence). CDR3 DNA: TGTGCCAGCAGCTTAGGAGGAGCTGGAAACACCATATATTTT. Residues: CASSLGGAGNTIYF.

This chain joins TRBV5-1 and TRBJ2-1, with TRBD1 matching 7 bases. The trim removed 2 bases at V and 8 bases at J, leaving 10 bases unmatched. CDR1 and CDR2 from the germline V gene are SGHRS and YFSETQ. The length of the CDR3 is 15 residues. The CDR3 here is CASSLGTAFGDEQFF. In DNA form, the CDR3 reads TGCGCCAGCAGCTTAGGGACAGCCTTTGGGGATGAGCAGTTCTTC.

J is TRBJ1-5 and V is TRBV6-5, with a possible D match to TRBD1 (6 bases). CDR1 and CDR2 (germline): MNHEY, SVGAGI. The V and J ends lost 11 bases and 7 bases respectively, with 21 bases between them. The CDR3 has 14 residues. CDR3 amino acids: CALSLLGGGQPQHF. The CDR3 DNA reads TGTGCCCTATCTTTGCTGGGGGGCGGGCAGCCCCAGCATTTT.

V is TRBV9 and J is TRBJ1-2; D gene unclear. Germline CDR1 SGDLS, CDR2 YYNGEE. Trimming shortened V by 4 bases and J by 8 bases, and 9 bases separated the two germline ends. CDR3 length: 11 residues. The CDR3 nucleotides read TGTGCCAGCAGCAAACAAGGCGGCTACACCTTC. This codes for CASSKQGGYTF.